These 13 T cell receptor beta chains originate from one sample sequenced in a study of cytomegalovirus exposure and HLA in healthy donors. The study ran its PCR with 60 Vbeta and 13 Jbeta primers. Clones were sequenced by immunoSEQ multiplex PCR, and TCRdb holds only the in-frame ones, with some missing. Among about 120,000 clones listed, 75% to 85% were seen once. Sequencing input: PBMCs. These receptors all stem from a female donor in good health and CMV-seropositive.

This chain uses TRBV10-3 with TRBJ1-1, with D maybe TRBD1 (5 bases). Germline lookup yields CDR1 ENHRY and CDR2 SYGVKD. This CDR3 is built from 16 residues. The V and J ends lost 7 bases and 0 bases respectively, with 18 bases between them. The CDR3 bases are TGTGCCATCACCTCTAGAGTCGGGGGGATGAACACTGAAGCTTTCTTT. This translates into CAITSRVGGMNTEAFF.

The chain carries TRBV5-1 and TRBJ1-2; possibly TRBD1 for D (5 bases). The CDR3 is made up of 16 amino acids. Trimming stripped 4 bases from V and 2 bases from J, with 18 bases between. CDR1 and CDR2 from the germline V gene are SGHRS and YFSETQ. CDR3 bases: TGCGCCAGCAGCCATTCCGTGGGGCAGGCGAACTATGGCTACACCTTC. It specifies CASSHSVGQANYGYTF.

V gene TRBV6-6 combines with J gene TRBJ1-3; D not certain. Germline CDR1 reads MNHNY; CDR2 reads SVGAGI (reference sequence). The germline V and J ends were trimmed by 10 bases and 5 bases, with 18 bases remaining between them. The length of the CDR3 is 14 residues. The CDR3 protein is CATSVGPGRNTIYF. CDR3 DNA: TGTGCCACCTCCGTCGGCCCGGGGAGAAACACCATATATTTT.

V gene TRBV2 combines with J gene TRBJ1-4, with 11 nucleotides matching TRBD1. V was pared by 10 bases and J by 4 bases, with 5 bases of the junction left unmatched. Germline V gives CDR1 SNHLY, CDR2 FYNNEI. The CDR3 length is 14 residues. For the CDR3, the DNA is TGTGCCACGAGAGGGACAGGGGGTAATGAAAAACTGTTTTTT. It specifies CATRGTGGNEKLFF. Drawing the rest from reference TRBV2 and TRBJ1-4, the complete variable domain is EPEVTQTPSHQVTQMGQEVILRCVPISNHLYFYWYRQILGQKVEFLVSFYNNEISEKSEIFDDQFSVERPDGSNFTLKIRSTKLEDSAMYFCATRGTGGNEKLFFGSGTQLSVL.

The chain recombines TRBV5-1 with TRBJ1-5; no reliable D call. Between the trimmed V and J ends, which lost 0 bases and 3 bases, there was a span of 10 bases. The germline CDR1 and CDR2 sequences are SGHRS and YFSETQ. The CDR3 is 15 residues long. The DNA of the CDR3 is TGCGCCAGCAGCTTGGTCTCAGGAAACAATCAGCCCCAGCATTTT. Its translation: CASSLVSGNNQPQHF. Together with reference TRBV5-1 and TRBJ1-5, the CDR3 gives the full variable domain: KAGVTQTPRYLIKTRGQQVTLSCSPISGHRSVSWYQQTPGQGLQFLFEYFSETQRNKGNFPGRFSGRQFSNSRSEMNVSTLELGDSALYLCASSLVSGNNQPQHFGDGTRLSIL.

This clone was found a few times. This chain uses TRBV5-3 with TRBJ1-2; D gene uncertain. TRBV5-3 is labeled an ORF, and its function is uncertain. The CDR3 is made up of 14 amino acids. Between the trimmed V and J ends, which lost 3 bases and 0 bases, there was a span of 9 bases. The CDR3 loop is CARSSLPPNYGYTF. CDR3 nucleotide sequence: TGTGCCAGAAGCTCCCTACCGCCTAACTATGGCTACACCTTC.

This chain joins TRBV7-2 and TRBJ2-3; D is uncertain. V shed 4 bases and J shed 2 bases, with 10 bases lying between them. The CDR3 spans 14 residues. In germline, CDR1 is SGHTA, CDR2 FQGNSA. The DNA of the CDR3 is TGTGCCAGCAGCTCTACCCGAATCACAGATACGCAGTATTTT. Protein sequence: CASSSTRITDTQYF.

In this sample, this clone turned up a few times. The rearrangement joins TRBV5-1 to TRBJ1-2; perhaps TRBD1 as D (5 bases). This CDR3 has 16 amino acids. Trimming took off 0 bases at V and 0 bases at J, with 12 bases between the two ends. Germline lookup yields CDR1 SGHRS and CDR2 YFSETQ. CDR3 loop: CASSLALGGANYGYTF. The CDR3 nucleotides are TGCGCCAGCAGCTTGGCCTTAGGAGGGGCTAACTATGGCTACACCTTC.

The J gene is TRBJ2-2, the V gene TRBV7-3; no definite D call. This CDR3 spans 12 amino acids. Germline CDR1 reads SGHTA; CDR2 reads FQGTGA. Trimming removed 4 bases from V and 6 bases from J, with 6 bases in between. CDR3 sequence reads: CASSSYAGELFF. CDR3 nucleotide sequence: TGTGCCAGCAGCTCCTACGCCGGGGAGCTGTTTTTT.

The gene calls are TRBV28 and TRBJ1-2; the match to TRBD1 covers 8 bases. The germline V gene encodes CDR1 MDHEN and CDR2 SYDVKM. The V and J ends lost 6 bases and 7 bases, in that order; junction bases with no gene match: 10. The CDR3 totals 14 residues. The CDR3, as DNA: TGTGCCAGCAGCACCGGGACAGGCCAGCGTGGCTACACCTTC. Translated: CASSTGTGQRGYTF.

This rearrangement joins TRBV28 to TRBJ2-2, with D possibly TRBD2 on 6 matching bases. V was clipped by 8 bases and J by 5 bases, with 12 bases between them. The CDR3 is 13 residues long. Germline loops: CDR1 MDHEN, CDR2 SYDVKM. CDR3 amino acids: CASGGGKTGELFF. CDR3 bases: TGTGCCAGCGGTGGGGGGAAGACCGGGGAGCTGTTTTTT.

This chain links TRBV27 with TRBJ1-2, with TRBD1 matching 10 bases. The CDR3 runs to 14 residues. Germline V gene lookup returns CDR1 MNHEY and CDR2 SMNVEV (reference sequence). V trimming: 4 bases; J trimming: 8 bases; junction bases outside the gene matches: 7. CDR3 in amino acids: CASSSGTGAWGYTF. The CDR3 DNA is TGTGCCAGCAGTTCCGGGACAGGGGCTTGGGGCTACACCTTC.

This clone has a handful of counts. The V call is TRBV2, the J call TRBJ1-2; 7 bases line up with TRBD1. Germline CDR1 and CDR2: SNHLY and FYNNEI. This CDR3 region has 13 residues. Trimming at V came to 8 bases and at J to 2 bases, leaving 5 bases not matched to a gene. In nucleotides, the CDR3 is TGTGCCAGCCGACAGGGACGAAACTATGGCTACACCTTC. Protein: CASRQGRNYGYTF.